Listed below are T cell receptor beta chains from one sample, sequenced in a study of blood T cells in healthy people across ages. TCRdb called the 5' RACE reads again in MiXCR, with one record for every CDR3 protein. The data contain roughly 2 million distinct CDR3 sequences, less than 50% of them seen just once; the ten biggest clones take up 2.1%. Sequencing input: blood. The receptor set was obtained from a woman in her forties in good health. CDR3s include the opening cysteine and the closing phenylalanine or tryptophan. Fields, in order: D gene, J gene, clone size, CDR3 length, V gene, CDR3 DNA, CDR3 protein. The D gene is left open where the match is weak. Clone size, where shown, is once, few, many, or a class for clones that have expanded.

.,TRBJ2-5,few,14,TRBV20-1,TGCAGTGCTAGCCCAGGCTTGCAGCAAGAGACCCAGTACTTC,CSASPGLQQETQYF
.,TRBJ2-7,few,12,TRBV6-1,TGTGCCAGCAAAATCTCGGTCTACGAGCAGTACTTC,CASKISVYEQYF
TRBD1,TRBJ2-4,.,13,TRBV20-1,TGCAGTGCTAGGGGTGAACAGGGGGACATTCAGTACTTC,CSARGEQGDIQYF
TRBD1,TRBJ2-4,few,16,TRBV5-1,TGCGCCAGCAGCTTGGCATCAACAGGGGTTTATAACATTCAGTACTTC,CASSLASTGVYNIQYF
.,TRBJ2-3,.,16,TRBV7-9,TGTGCCAGCAGCTTTGGTTTCACCCCTGGCACAGATACGCAGTATTTT,CASSFGFTPGTDTQYF
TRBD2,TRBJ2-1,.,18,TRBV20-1,TGCAGTGCTAGTGGTGGGGGACTAGCGGGGGGAATGTGCAATGAGCAGTTCTTC,CSASGGGLAGGMCNEQFF
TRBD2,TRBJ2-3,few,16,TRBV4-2,TGTGCCAGCAGCCAAGAGGAGCGGGGGGGCACAGATACGCAGTATTTT,CASSQEERGGTDTQYF
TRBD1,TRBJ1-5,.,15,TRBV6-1,TGTGCCAGCACCGCCCAGGGGGCTGGGAATCAGCCCCAGCATTTT,CASTAQGAGNQPQHF
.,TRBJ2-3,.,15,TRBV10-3,TGTGCCATCAGTGAGGCGGGACTTCGCACAGATACGCAGTATTTT,CAISEAGLRTDTQYF
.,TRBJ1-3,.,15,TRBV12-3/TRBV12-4,TGTGCCAGCACCCGTCGGCGTTGGGACGGAAACACCATATATTTT,CASTRRRWDGNTIYF
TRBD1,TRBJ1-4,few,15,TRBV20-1,TGCAGTGCTTTGGGGGCTGGGGACAGCGGTGAAAAACTGTTTTTT,CSALGAGDSGEKLFF
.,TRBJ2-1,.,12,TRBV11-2,TGTGCCAGCAGCTACCAACCCTACGAGCAGCACTTC,CASSYQPYEQHF
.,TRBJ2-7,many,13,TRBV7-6,TGTGCCAGCAGCTTCAACGTCGGGGACGAGCAGTACTTC,CASSFNVGDEQYF
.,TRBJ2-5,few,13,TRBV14,TGTGCCAGCAGGACTAGTTATCAAGAGACCCAGTACTTC,CASRTSYQETQYF
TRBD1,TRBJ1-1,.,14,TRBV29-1,TGCAGCGTCTACACAGGGGGGCTGAACACTGAAGCTTTCTTT,CSVYTGGLNTEAFF
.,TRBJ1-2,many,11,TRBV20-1,TGCAGTGCTAGGACAGGCTATGGCTACACCTTC,CSARTGYGYTF
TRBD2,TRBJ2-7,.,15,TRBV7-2,TGTGCCAGCAGCAAAAATCCAGCGGGGGGGAGCGAGCAGTACTTC,CASSKNPAGGSEQYF
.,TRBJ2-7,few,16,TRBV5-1,TGCGCCAGCAGCCCCTGGACAGAACCCTCAACCTACGAGCAGTACTTC,CASSPWTEPSTYEQYF
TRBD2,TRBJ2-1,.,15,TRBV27,TGTGCCAGCAGTTTAATCGGAGCGGGGGGGTGGCATCAGTTCTTC,CASSLIGAGGWHQFF
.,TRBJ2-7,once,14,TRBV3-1,TGTGCCAGCAGCCCCAGGGCAGTCTCCTACGAGCAGTACTTC,CASSPRAVSYEQYF
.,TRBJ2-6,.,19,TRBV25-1,TGTGCCAGCAGTGAATGGAGGGGCAAGGGAAGCTCTGGGGCCAACGTCCTGACTTTC,CASSEWRGKGSSGANVLTF
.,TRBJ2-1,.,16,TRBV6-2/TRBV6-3,TGTGCCAGCAGTTCGGGCGACAGGGAGGTGATCGATGAGCAGTTCTTC,CASSSGDREVIDEQFF
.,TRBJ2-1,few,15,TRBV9,TGTGCCAGCAGCGGGGGGTCGTTCTCCTACAATGAGCAGTTCTTC,CASSGGSFSYNEQFF
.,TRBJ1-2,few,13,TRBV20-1,TGCAGTGCTAGAGATCCCTTTTCCTATGGCTACACCTTC,CSARDPFSYGYTF
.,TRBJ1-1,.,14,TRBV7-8,TGTGCCAGCAGCTCGGCGAGGGAGAACACTGAAGCTTTCTTT,CASSSARENTEAFF
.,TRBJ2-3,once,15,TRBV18,TGTGCCAGCTCACCTAATAGAGGAGTAGCAGATACGCAGTATTTT,CASSPNRGVADTQYF
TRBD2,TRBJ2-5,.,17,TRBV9,TGTGCCAGCAGCGAAATGGGACTAGCGGGGGGAAAAGAGACCCAGTACTTC,CASSEMGLAGGKETQYF